This T cell receptor (beta chain) was recorded in a study of OX40 agonist ivuxolimab in advanced cancers. About the research overall: Three individuals attained partial responses, comprising one hepatocellular carcinoma case and two cutaneous melanoma cases. Study observations and caveats: Expanded clones were, on average, more numerous in CD8+ T cells than in CD4+. At 0.1 to 3.0 mg/kg, clonal expansion of CD4+ and CD8+ blood T cells had occurred by week 6.

There are 13 residues in the CDR3. Germline CDR1 reads MDHEN; CDR2 reads SYDVKM. The V end lost 8 bases, the J end lost 0 bases, and 8 bases lay between the germline ends. Profiling relied on immunoSEQ multiplex PCR, and the TCRdb table lists in-frame clones only, not all of them. The repertoire has about 66,000 clones, under 95% of them found once; the top ten carry more than 13%. Remarks on this clone: As yet, its antigen is unknown.

Autoimmune disease history or systemic immunosuppression led to patient exclusion. The TCR comes from an adult with an advanced solid tumor such as melanoma, head and neck, liver or kidney cancer. The sequencing used CD4+ or CD8+ T cells sorted from blood, collected in a trial of the OX40 agonist ivuxolimab. The V and J genes are TRBV28 and TRBJ2-1, with no clear D. CDR3 in amino acids: CASQPSSYNEQFF. The DNA of the CDR3 is TGTGCCAGCCAGCCGAGCTCCTACAATGAGCAGTTCTTC.